At least ten counts were recorded for the clone carrying this T cell receptor (beta chain). This sample is drawn from a study of read filtering for tumor transcriptome and immune sequencing. Study-wide context: Revised staging placed about 8 patients in R-ISS I, about 17 in II, 7 in III.

CDR1 is SEHNR and CDR2 is FQNEAQ in the germline V gene (reference sequence). The length of the CDR3 is 13 residues. V was pared by 5 bases and J by 15 bases, with 10 bases of the junction left unmatched. From approximately 400 ng of RNA, a library with molecular barcoded alpha/delta and beta/gamma adaptors was made. MiXCR was run by TCRdb on the reads, yielding one entry per CDR3 protein. The table has around 140,000 distinct CDR3 sequences, less than 15% seen once; the top ten hold 7.5% to 9.5%. The V and J genes are TRBV7-9 and TRBJ2-1; 10 bases are a match to TRBD2. Sample: a population of CD138-negative cells sorted from bone marrow. This receptor was obtained from a donor at least 40 years old with multiple myeloma. The CDR3 protein is CASSGYILAGPFF. The CDR3 nucleotides read TGTGCCAGCAGCGGATATATACTAGCGGGGCCGTTCTTC. Full variable domain (outside the CDR3, taken from reference TRBV7-9 and TRBJ2-1): DTGVSQNPRHKITKRGQNVTFRCDPISEHNRLYWYRQTLGQGPEFLTYFQNEAQLEKSRLLSDRFSAERPKGSFSTLEIQRTEQGDSAMYLCASSGYILAGPFFGPGTRLTVL.